Sequencing of this T cell receptor beta chain was carried out in a study of blood T cell repertoires in COVID-19. In the study overall: The samples span acute and convalescent COVID-19 from the United States, Italy and Spain. T cells, B-cell-depleted T cells, or PBMCs provided the cDNA or gDNA that served as material.

Per the authors' pipeline: Quantification of nucleated cells was approximated via reference gene primer amplification. The repertoire was sequenced with immunoSEQ multiplex PCR; TCRdb's copy has only in-frame clones and lacks some. Clone size and the V and J calls come from that table; the DNA yielded D and trimming. The sample lists 350,000 or so clones, about 90% occurring once. Germline CDR1 reads MNHEY; CDR2 reads SVGAGI. The V end lost 4 bases, the J end lost 4 bases, and 13 bases lay between the germline ends. The CDR3 length is 14 residues. The chain links TRBV6-5 to TRBJ2-5; TRBD1 is a possible D gene (7 bases). The receptor was isolated from a man aged 18 to 29 with active or convalescent COVID-19. The sample was peripheral blood. The CDR3 DNA follows: TGTGCCAGCAGTTTAAACCAGGGGGGAGAGACCCAGTACTTC. Protein product: CASSLNQGGETQYF.